These 2 T cell receptor beta chains were all obtained from the same sample, sequenced in a study of radiation and T cells in renal cell carcinoma. Time point in this sample: blood 4 weeks post-SBRT, at nephrectomy. Treatment: 15 Gy SBRT to primary tumor, nephrectomy 4 weeks later. Clones were sequenced by immunoSEQ multiplex PCR, and TCRdb holds only the in-frame ones, with some missing. The sample lists 130,000 to 150,000 clones, 86% occurring once. The sample consisted of blood, taken from a patient whose treatment included radiotherapy and nephrectomy. Receptor source: a woman aged 45-59 years with renal cell carcinoma.

This clone was picked up one time. The V call is TRBV5-6, the J call TRBJ2-6; D is ambiguous. This CDR3 is built from 14 residues. Trimming pared 4 bases from V and 2 bases from J, leaving 7 bases between. The germline V gene encodes CDR1 SGHDT and CDR2 YYEEEE. This chain's CDR3 is CASSHRAGANVLTF. CDR3 nucleotide sequence: TGTGCCAGCAGCCACCGGGCTGGGGCCAACGTCCTGACTTTC.

This chain joins TRBV19 and TRBJ2-1; D gene uncertain. CDR3 length: 14 residues. Trimming removed 5 bases from V and 6 bases from J, with 14 bases in between. Germline-derived CDR1 and CDR2 are LNHDA and SQIVND (reference sequence). CDR3 region: CASSPPPGGNEQFF. The CDR3 nucleotides are TGTGCCAGTAGTCCACCACCGGGTGGCAATGAGCAGTTCTTC. Full variable domain (missing parts from reference TRBV19 and TRBJ2-1): DGGITQSPKYLFRKEGQNVTLSCEQNLNHDAMYWYRQDPGQGLRLIYYSQIVNDFQKGDIAEGYSVSREKKESFPLTVTSAQKNPTAFYLCASSPPPGGNEQFFGPGTRLTVL.